Listed here are 29 T cell receptor beta chains from one sample, sequenced in a study of T cells after yellow fever vaccination. TCRdb re-called the 5' RACE reads through MiXCR, storing one row per CDR3 protein. The table lists 150,000 to 200,000 distinct CDR3 sequences, approximately 6.2% of them singletons. Sequenced here: CD4+ T cells sorted from PBMCs, sampled on the day of the first yellow fever vaccination. These receptor sequences come from a man between 18 and 29 years old who received the YFV17D yellow fever vaccine.

This clonotype was seen many times. The CDR3 protein is CASSSSGHLYQETQYF. CDR3 nucleotides: TGTGCCAGCAGTTCGTCGGGACATTTGTACCAAGAGACCCAGTACTTC. The chain uses TRBV28 and TRBJ2-5, with D perhaps matching TRBD1 (6 bases). The V and J ends lost 4 bases and 0 bases respectively, with 15 bases between them. CDR3 length equals 16 residues. CDR1 is MDHEN and CDR2 is SYDVKM in the germline V gene.

This clonotype was found many times. The genes are TRBV28 and TRBJ2-7; perhaps TRBD2 as D (5 bases). Germline V lookup: CDR1 MDHEN, CDR2 SYDVKM. This CDR3 is built from 14 residues. The ends were cut back, 2 bases at V and 0 bases at J, with 8 bases in the middle. The CDR3 bases are TGTGCCAGCAGTTTAGGAGGCCACTCCTACGAGCAGTACGTC. Residues: CASSLGGHSYEQYV.

The V call is TRBV5-1, the J call TRBJ2-3; the match to TRBD1 covers 9 bases. Germline V CDR1 and CDR2: SGHRS, YFSETQ. With V trimmed by 1 base and J by 3 bases, 3 bases remained unmatched. The CDR3 extends over 15 amino acids. CDR3 residues: CASSLPGQGTDTQYF. CDR3 coding DNA: TGCGCCAGCAGCTTGCCGGGACAGGGAACAGATACGCAGTATTTT.

This clonotype was detected many times. The DNA for the CDR3 is TGTGCCAGCAGTTACCCATCCCGGGACAGGGGGCGATACTATGGCTACACCTTC. Amino acids: CASSYPSRDRGRYYGYTF. The genes are TRBV6-2 or TRBV6-3 and TRBJ1-2; TRBD1 matches at 12 bases. After removal of 2 bases from V and 3 bases from J, the junction contained 10 bases not matched to a gene. This CDR3 has 18 amino acids. Germline V gene sequence: CDR1 MNHEY, CDR2 SVGEGT.

This clonotype was counted only a few times. The chain recombines TRBV11-1 with TRBJ2-7, with TRBD2 matching over 9 bases. Trimming took 5 bases from V and 4 from J; bases not matched to a gene: 15. Germline V CDR1 and CDR2: SGHAT, FQDESV (reference sequence). This CDR3 spans 17 amino acids. The CDR3 protein is CASSAVLSGGPPYEQYV. The DNA of the CDR3 is TGTGCCAGCAGCGCAGTCCTAAGCGGGGGGCCACCATACGAGCAGTACGTC.

J is TRBJ1-6 and V is TRBV28, with D tentatively TRBD1 (5 bases). This CDR3 region has 17 residues. Between the trimmed V and J ends, which lost 6 bases and 0 bases, there was a span of 15 bases. Per germline, CDR1 MDHEN and CDR2 SYDVKM. DNA for the CDR3: TGTGCCAGCAGACTCGGGGGGGGAAGCTCCTATAATTCACCCCTCCACTTT. This sequence encodes CASRLGGGSSYNSPLHF.

This clonotype was observed many times. The chain has TRBV7-6 and TRBJ2-3; 8 bases align to TRBD2. Germline V gene data show CDR1 as SGHVS and CDR2 as FNYEAQ. The CDR3 is 15 residues long. V lost 6 bases, J lost 5 bases, and 10 bases stayed unmatched. The CDR3 DNA reads as TGTGCCAGCAGTCGTGCGGGGGGATTAGAAGATACGCAGTATTTT. Translated, it gives CASSRAGGLEDTQYF.

This clonotype has a handful of counts. The J gene is TRBJ2-3, the V gene TRBV4-2, with TRBD2 matching over 11 bases. V was pared by 3 bases and J by 6 bases, with 5 bases of the junction left unmatched. The germline V gene has CDR1 LGHNA and CDR2 YNFKEQ. The CDR3 contains 15 residues. In DNA form, the CDR3 reads TGTGCCAGCAGCCAGGCTAGCGGGGGGAGTGATACGCAGTATTTT. Amino acid sequence: CASSQASGGSDTQYF.

Many counts were recorded for this clonotype. The chain combines TRBV27 with TRBJ2-3, with 8 positions matching TRBD1. Germline loops: CDR1 MNHEY, CDR2 SMNVEV (reference sequence). This CDR3 has 14 amino acids. With 2 bases clipped from V and 7 bases from J, the junction kept 5 bases outside the gene matches. In nucleotides, the CDR3 is TGTGCCAGCAGTTTAACCGACAGGGGCTATACGCAGTATTTT. Translating it yields CASSLTDRGYTQYF.

The chain recombines TRBV29-1 with TRBJ1-2; D may be TRBD1 (5 bases). The CDR3 contains 13 residues. Trimming removed 6 bases at V and 4 bases at J, with 15 bases between. In germline, CDR1 is SQVTM, CDR2 ANQGSEA. The CDR3 spells CSVGGVWGYGYTF. In nucleotides, the CDR3 is TGCAGCGTCGGGGGAGTTTGGGGCTATGGCTACACCTTC.

The gene calls are TRBV12-3 or TRBV12-4 and TRBJ1-4; D is ambiguous. The CDR3 spans 13 residues. V lost 5 bases and J 8 bases, leaving 12 bases between the germline ends. The CDR3 DNA sequence: TGTGCCAGCAGTCTAGGACTAGTGGAAAAACTGTTTTTT. Translated, it gives CASSLGLVEKLFF.

The table lists this clonotype with many counts. The genes are TRBV5-1 and TRBJ2-1; TRBD1 aligns across 12 bases. J lost 10 bases, V lost 4 bases, and 6 bases had no gene match. Germline values: CDR1 SGHRS, CDR2 YFSETQ. This CDR3 has 14 residues. CDR3 sequence: CASSPGTGGTEQFF. The DNA of the CDR3 is TGCGCCAGCAGCCCCGGGACAGGGGGCACGGAGCAGTTCTTC.

This clonotype was observed a few times. The genes are TRBV7-3 and TRBJ2-2; TRBD2 matches 8 bases. This CDR3 comprises 17 residues. V was pared by 2 bases and J by 13 bases, with 18 bases of the junction left unmatched. Germline V gene lookup returns CDR1 SGHTA and CDR2 FQGTGA. The CDR3 region is CASSLRDPHGGASGLFF. CDR3 sequence (DNA): TGTGCCAGCAGCTTACGGGACCCTCACGGGGGGGCGTCTGGGCTGTTTTTT.

This clonotype showed up many times. The chain uses TRBV6-5 and TRBJ1-6; D uncertain. Trimming cost V 6 bases and J 5 bases, with 14 bases left between them. The CDR3 is 15 residues long. The germline CDR1 and CDR2 sequences are MNHEY and SVGAGI. In nucleotides, the CDR3 is TGTGCCAGCAGCCCATTCCGGCTGAATAATTCACCCCTCCACTTT. It codes for CASSPFRLNNSPLHF.

This clonotype was seen repeatedly, ten times or more. The genes are TRBV2 and TRBJ2-7; no reliable D call. Germline CDR1 is SNHLY and CDR2 is FYNNEI. CDR3 length: 14 residues. V dropped 4 bases and J dropped 3 bases, with 13 bases sitting between them. CDR3 loop: CASSVSRQVYEQYV. CDR3 sequence (DNA): TGTGCCAGCAGTGTTTCCCGGCAGGTCTACGAGCAGTACGTC.

This clonotype was counted only a few times. The rearrangement links TRBV29-1 to TRBJ1-5; no definite D call. Germline lookup yields CDR1 SQVTM and CDR2 ANQGSEA. V lost 4 bases to trimming and J lost 3 bases, with 10 bases between them. The CDR3 covers 13 residues. CDR3 amino acids: CSVGPRHNQPQHF. CDR3 DNA sequence: TGCAGCGTTGGACCCAGACACAATCAGCCCCAGCATTTT.

This clonotype was seen at least ten times. CDR3 residues: CASSIGLAGADTQYF. Written as DNA, the CDR3 is TGTGCCAGCAGCATCGGACTAGCGGGCGCAGATACGCAGTATTTT. The chain combines TRBV11-3 with TRBJ2-3; 11 positions match TRBD2. The V segment lost 5 bases and the J segment 4 bases; nucleotides outside the gene matches: 5. Germline assignment: CDR1 SGHNT and CDR2 YENEEA. CDR3 length: 15 residues.

In its sample, this clonotype was seen many times. The CDR3 here is CASNKLGTSGTDTQYF. The DNA for the CDR3 is TGTGCCAGCAACAAACTCGGGACTAGCGGAACAGATACGCAGTATTTT. The chain carries TRBV7-2 and TRBJ2-3, with TRBD2 matching over 11 bases. The CDR3 sequence is 16 residues long. The germline gives CDR1 SGHTA, CDR2 FQGNSA. The J segment lost 3 bases and the V segment lost 7 bases, leaving 9 bases of the junction unmatched.

There are many counts of this clonotype. The chain employs TRBV4-2 and TRBJ1-1, with D unclear. Trimming removed 0 bases from V and 9 bases from J, with 11 bases in between. CDR3 length equals 13 residues. In germline, CDR1 is LGHNA, CDR2 YNFKEQ. The CDR3 DNA sequence: TGTGCCAGCAGCCAAGACTCAGGCCTACAAGCTTTCTTT. The encoded protein is CASSQDSGLQAFF.

This clonotype has more than one count but fewer than ten. In DNA form, the CDR3 reads TGTGCCAGCAGCATACAGGGGACCATTCAGTACTTC. It encodes CASSIQGTIQYF. The rearrangement joins TRBV7-9 to TRBJ2-4, with 7 bases matching TRBD1. The CDR3 sequence is 12 residues long. Germline values: CDR1 SEHNR, CDR2 FQNEAQ (reference sequence). V lost 5 bases and J lost 9; bases outside the gene matches: 4.

The CDR3 coding sequence is TGTGCCAGCTCAACAGACATGAACACTGAAGCTTTCTTT. Its translation: CASSTDMNTEAFF. The chain uses TRBV18 and TRBJ1-1; D call uncertain. The CDR3 consists of 13 residues. Germline-derived CDR1 and CDR2 are KGHSH and LQKENI. The ends were cut back, 5 bases at V and 0 bases at J, with 7 bases in the middle.

The chain has TRBV11-3 and TRBJ2-5; the D gene is possibly TRBD1 (5 bases). This CDR3 region has 17 residues. The germline V and J ends were trimmed by 1 base and 2 bases, with 17 bases remaining between them. Germline loops: CDR1 SGHNT, CDR2 YENEEA. This CDR3 is CASSLGGAARGQETQYF. The CDR3 DNA follows: TGTGCCAGCAGCTTAGGTGGGGCTGCTAGGGGACAAGAGACCCAGTACTTC.

Many counts were recorded for this clonotype. The chain carries TRBV4-2 and TRBJ2-1, with 8 bases lining up with TRBD2. The germline V gene encodes CDR1 LGHNA and CDR2 YNFKEQ. The CDR3 is 15 residues long. Unmatched junction bases numbered 11, after V lost 6 bases and J lost 7 bases. DNA of the CDR3: TGTGCCAGCAGTCTCGGGGGGGGACCCATAAATGAGCAGTTCTTC. It specifies CASSLGGGPINEQFF.

The CDR3 DNA reads as TGTGCCTGGAGGCTCCCCGGGACTAGAGGAGAGACCCAGTACTTC. This gives the protein CAWRLPGTRGETQYF. This chain uses TRBV30 with TRBJ2-5; 8 nucleotides align to TRBD2. CDR1 and CDR2 from the germline V gene are GTSNPN and SVGIG (reference sequence). This CDR3 contains 15 residues. V lost 3 bases to trimming and J lost 4 bases; unmatched junction nucleotides: 10.

V and J are TRBV29-1 and TRBJ1-1; no reliable D call. The CDR3 contains 15 residues. V lost 0 bases, J lost 5 bases, and 16 bases lay in between. The germline V gene has CDR1 SQVTM and CDR2 ANQGSEA. DNA for the CDR3: TGCAGCGTTGAAGATCGGACCTATCGGGAGACTGAAGCTTTCTTT. Translated: CSVEDRTYRETEAFF.

Ten or more counts support this clonotype. The J gene is TRBJ2-5, the V gene TRBV2, with D perhaps matching TRBD1 or TRBD2 (5 bases each). Deletions cut 7 bases from V and 1 base from J, with 10 bases between. The CDR3 runs 13 residues. CDR1 is SNHLY and CDR2 is FYNNEI in the germline V gene. For the CDR3, the DNA is TGTGCCAGCAAGAGGGGCAGCCAAGAGACCCAGTACTTC. Protein sequence: CASKRGSQETQYF.

V is TRBV20-1 and J is TRBJ2-3, with a weak D call TRBD2 (6 bases). V was trimmed by 4 bases and J by 1 base, leaving 21 bases between them. The CDR3 is 17 amino acids. Germline values: CDR1 DFQATT, CDR2 SNEGSKA (reference sequence). CDR3 coding DNA: TGCAGTGCTAAGCCCCGTGGGGGGACGTCTGGCACAGATACGCAGTATTTT. It encodes CSAKPRGGTSGTDTQYF.

This clonotype was found a few times. V and J are TRBV20-1 and TRBJ2-1; maybe TRBD2 (5 bases). The germline CDR1 and CDR2 sequences are DFQATT and SNEGSKA (reference sequence). Trimming pared 1 base from V and 0 bases from J, leaving 10 bases between. This CDR3 region has 15 residues. CDR3 sequence reads: CSARAGRLSYNEQFF. CDR3 DNA sequence: TGCAGTGCTAGAGCGGGGAGACTCTCCTACAATGAGCAGTTCTTC.

This clonotype appeared many times. This sequence joins TRBV20-1 and TRBJ1-1; no reliable D call. The V end was cut by 4 bases, the J end by 3 bases, with 12 bases between. The CDR3 contains 13 residues. Germline V CDR1 and CDR2: DFQATT, SNEGSKA (reference sequence). CDR3 in DNA: TGCAGTGCTACCTCAGCCGGAGACACTGAAGCTTTCTTT. Its protein product is CSATSAGDTEAFF.